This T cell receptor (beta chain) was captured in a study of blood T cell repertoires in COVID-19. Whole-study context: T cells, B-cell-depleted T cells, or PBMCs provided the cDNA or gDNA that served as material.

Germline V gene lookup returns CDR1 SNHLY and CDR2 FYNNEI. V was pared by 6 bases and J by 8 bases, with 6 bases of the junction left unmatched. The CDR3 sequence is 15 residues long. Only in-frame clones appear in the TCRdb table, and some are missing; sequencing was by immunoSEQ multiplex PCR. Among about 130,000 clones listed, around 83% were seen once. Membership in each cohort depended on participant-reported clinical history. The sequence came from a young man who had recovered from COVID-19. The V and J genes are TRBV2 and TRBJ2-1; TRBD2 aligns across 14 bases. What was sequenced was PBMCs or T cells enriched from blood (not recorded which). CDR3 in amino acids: CASRGTSGSVYEQFF. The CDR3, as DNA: TGTGCCAGCAGAGGGACTAGCGGGAGTGTCTATGAGCAGTTCTTC. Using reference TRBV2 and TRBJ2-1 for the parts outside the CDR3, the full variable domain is EPEVTQTPSHQVTQMGQEVILRCVPISNHLYFYWYRQILGQKVEFLVSFYNNEISEKSEIFDDQFSVERPDGSNFTLKIRSTKLEDSAMYFCASRGTSGSVYEQFFGPGTRLTVL.